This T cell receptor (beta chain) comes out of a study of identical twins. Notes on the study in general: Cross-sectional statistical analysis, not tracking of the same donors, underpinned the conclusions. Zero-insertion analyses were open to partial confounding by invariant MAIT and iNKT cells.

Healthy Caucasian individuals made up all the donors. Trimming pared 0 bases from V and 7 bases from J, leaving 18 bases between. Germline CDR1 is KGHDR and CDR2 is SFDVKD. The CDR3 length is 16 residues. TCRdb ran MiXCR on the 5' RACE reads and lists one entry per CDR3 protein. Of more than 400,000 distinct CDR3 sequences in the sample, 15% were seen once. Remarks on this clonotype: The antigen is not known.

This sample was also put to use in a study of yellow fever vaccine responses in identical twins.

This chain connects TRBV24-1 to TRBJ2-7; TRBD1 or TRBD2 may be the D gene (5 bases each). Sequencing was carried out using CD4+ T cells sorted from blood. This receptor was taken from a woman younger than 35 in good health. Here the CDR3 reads CATSDLQWMGEGEQYV. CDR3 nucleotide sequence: TGTGCCACCAGTGATTTGCAATGGATGGGGGAAGGAGAGCAGTACGTC.